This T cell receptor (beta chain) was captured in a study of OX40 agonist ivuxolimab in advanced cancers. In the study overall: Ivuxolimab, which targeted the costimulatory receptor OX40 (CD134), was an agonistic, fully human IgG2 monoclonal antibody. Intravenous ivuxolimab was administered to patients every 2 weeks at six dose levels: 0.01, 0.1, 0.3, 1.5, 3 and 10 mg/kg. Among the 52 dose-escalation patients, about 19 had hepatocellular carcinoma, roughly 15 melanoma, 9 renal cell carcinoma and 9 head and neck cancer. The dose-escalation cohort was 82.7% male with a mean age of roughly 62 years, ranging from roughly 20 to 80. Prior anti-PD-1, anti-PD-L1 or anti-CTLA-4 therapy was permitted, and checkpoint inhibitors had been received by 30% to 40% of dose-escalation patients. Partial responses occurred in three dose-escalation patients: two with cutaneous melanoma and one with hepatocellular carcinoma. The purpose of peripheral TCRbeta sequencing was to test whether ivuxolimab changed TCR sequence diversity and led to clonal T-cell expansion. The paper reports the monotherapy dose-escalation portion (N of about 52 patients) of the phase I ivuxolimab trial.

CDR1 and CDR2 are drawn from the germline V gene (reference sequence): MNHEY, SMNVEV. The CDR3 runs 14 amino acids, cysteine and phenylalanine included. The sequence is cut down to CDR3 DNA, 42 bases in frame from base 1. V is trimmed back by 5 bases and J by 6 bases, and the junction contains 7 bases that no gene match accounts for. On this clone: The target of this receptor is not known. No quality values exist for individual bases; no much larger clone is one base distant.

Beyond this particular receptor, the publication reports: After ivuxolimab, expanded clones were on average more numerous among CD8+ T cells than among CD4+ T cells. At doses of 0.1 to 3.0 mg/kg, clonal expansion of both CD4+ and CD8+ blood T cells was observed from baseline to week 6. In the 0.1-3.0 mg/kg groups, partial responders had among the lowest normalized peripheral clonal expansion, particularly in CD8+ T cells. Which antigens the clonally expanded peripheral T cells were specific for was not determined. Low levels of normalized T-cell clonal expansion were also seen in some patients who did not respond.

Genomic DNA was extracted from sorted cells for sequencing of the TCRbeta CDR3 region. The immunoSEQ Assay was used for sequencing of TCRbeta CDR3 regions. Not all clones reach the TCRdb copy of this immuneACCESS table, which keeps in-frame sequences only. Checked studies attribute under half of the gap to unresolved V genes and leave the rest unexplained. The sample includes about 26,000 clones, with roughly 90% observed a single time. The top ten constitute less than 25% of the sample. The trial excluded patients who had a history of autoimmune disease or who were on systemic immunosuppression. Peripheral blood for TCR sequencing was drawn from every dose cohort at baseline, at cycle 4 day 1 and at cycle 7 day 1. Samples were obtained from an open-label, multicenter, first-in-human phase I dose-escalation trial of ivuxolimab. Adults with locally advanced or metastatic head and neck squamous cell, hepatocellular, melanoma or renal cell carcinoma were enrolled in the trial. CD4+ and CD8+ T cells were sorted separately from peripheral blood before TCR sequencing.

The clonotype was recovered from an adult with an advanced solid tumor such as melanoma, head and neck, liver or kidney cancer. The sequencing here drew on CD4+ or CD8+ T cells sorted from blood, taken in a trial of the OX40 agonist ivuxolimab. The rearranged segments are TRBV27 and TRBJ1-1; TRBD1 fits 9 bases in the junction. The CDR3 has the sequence CASSLLGQGPEAFF. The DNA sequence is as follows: TGTGCCAGCAGTCTCCTGGGACAGGGCCCTGAAGCTTTCTTT.